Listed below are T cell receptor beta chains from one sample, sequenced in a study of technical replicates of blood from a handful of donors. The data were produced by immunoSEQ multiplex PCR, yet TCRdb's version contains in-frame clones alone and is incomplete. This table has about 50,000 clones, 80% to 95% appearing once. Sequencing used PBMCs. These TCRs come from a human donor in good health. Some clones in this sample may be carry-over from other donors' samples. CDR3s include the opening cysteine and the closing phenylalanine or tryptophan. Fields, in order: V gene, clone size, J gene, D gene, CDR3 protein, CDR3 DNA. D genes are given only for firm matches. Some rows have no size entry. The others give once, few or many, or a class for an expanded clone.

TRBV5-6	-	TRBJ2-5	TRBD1	CASSHLDRVARETQYF	TGTGCCAGCAGCCACTTAGACAGGGTGGCTAGGGAGACCCAGTACTTC
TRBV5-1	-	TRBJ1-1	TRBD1	CASSLRQGWNTEAFF	TGCGCCAGCAGCCTTCGACAGGGTTGGAACACTGAAGCTTTCTTT
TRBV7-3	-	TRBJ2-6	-	CASSLAGGSGANVLTF	TGTGCCAGCAGCTTAGCAGGAGGCTCTGGGGCCAACGTCCTGACTTTC
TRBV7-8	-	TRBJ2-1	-	CASHRRGGNNEQFF	TGTGCCAGCCACCGTAGGGGAGGCAACAATGAGCAGTTCTTC
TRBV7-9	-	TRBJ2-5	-	CASSFGEETQYF	TGTGCCAGCAGCTTCGGGGAAGAGACCCAGTACTTC
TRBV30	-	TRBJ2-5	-	CAWSRDTQETQYF	TGTGCCTGGAGTCGGGACACCCAAGAGACCCAGTACTTC
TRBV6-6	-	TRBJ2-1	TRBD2	CASSYLAGGRNEQFF	TGTGCCAGCAGTTACTTAGCGGGAGGGCGAAATGAGCAGTTCTTC
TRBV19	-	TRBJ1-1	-	CASSIGGLNTEAFF	TGTGCCAGTAGTATCGGGGGGCTGAACACTGAAGCTTTCTTT
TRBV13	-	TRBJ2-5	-	CASSLESGRGETQYF	TGTGCCAGCAGCTTAGAGTCCGGACGGGGAGAGACCCAGTACTTC
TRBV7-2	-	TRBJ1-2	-	CASSPRRGGGYTF	TGTGCCAGCAGCCCCCGGAGGGGGGGAGGCTACACCTTC
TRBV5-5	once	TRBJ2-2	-	CASTPFVAITGELFF	TGTGCCAGCACCCCGTTTGTAGCGATCACCGGGGAGCTGTTTTTT
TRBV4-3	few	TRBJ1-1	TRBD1	CASSPGRGQGTTEAFF	TGCGCCAGCAGCCCAGGAAGGGGACAGGGAACCACTGAAGCTTTCTTT
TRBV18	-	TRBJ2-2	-	CASSEIQGTGELFF	TGTGCCAGCTCAGAAATACAGGGAACCGGGGAGCTGTTTTTT
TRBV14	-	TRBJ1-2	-	CASSQWSEEWGYTF	TGTGCCAGCAGCCAATGGTCAGAAGAATGGGGCTACACCTTC
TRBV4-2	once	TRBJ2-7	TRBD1	CASSQIGRRQGALMSYEQYF	TGTGCCAGCAGCCAAATAGGGCGTCGACAGGGGGCCCTAATGTCCTACGAGCAGTACTTC
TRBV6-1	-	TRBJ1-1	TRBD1	CASSDPSRGDTEAFF	TGTGCCAGCAGTGACCCCTCCAGGGGGGACACTGAAGCTTTCTTT
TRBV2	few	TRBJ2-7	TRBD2	CASSGTSGRSEQYF	TGTGCCAGCAGTGGGACTAGCGGGAGGAGCGAGCAGTACTTC
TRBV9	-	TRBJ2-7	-	CASSVPREYEQYF	TGTGCCAGCAGCGTACCCCGGGAGTACGAGCAGTACTTC
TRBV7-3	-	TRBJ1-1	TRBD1	CASSRGLNTEAFF	TGTGCCAGCAGCAGGGGGCTGAACACTGAAGCTTTCTTT
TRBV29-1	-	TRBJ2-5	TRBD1	CSVVQGVRETQYF	TGCAGCGTTGTACAGGGGGTTAGGGAGACCCAGTACTTC
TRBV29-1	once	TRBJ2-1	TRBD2	CSVEGLAGGIEQFF	TGCAGCGTTGAAGGGTTAGCGGGAGGTATTGAGCAGTTCTTC
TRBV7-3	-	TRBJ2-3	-	CASSLSLLSDTQYF	TGTGCCAGCAGCTTAAGTCTTCTATCAGATACGCAGTATTTT
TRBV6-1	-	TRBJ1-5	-	CASSEVLGRNNQPQHF	TGTGCCAGCAGTGAAGTTCTCGGCAGGAACAATCAGCCCCAGCATTTT
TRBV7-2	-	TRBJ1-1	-	CASSLAFTGRKNTEAFF	TGTGCCAGCAGCTTAGCATTCACGGGTCGAAAGAACACTGAAGCTTTCTTT